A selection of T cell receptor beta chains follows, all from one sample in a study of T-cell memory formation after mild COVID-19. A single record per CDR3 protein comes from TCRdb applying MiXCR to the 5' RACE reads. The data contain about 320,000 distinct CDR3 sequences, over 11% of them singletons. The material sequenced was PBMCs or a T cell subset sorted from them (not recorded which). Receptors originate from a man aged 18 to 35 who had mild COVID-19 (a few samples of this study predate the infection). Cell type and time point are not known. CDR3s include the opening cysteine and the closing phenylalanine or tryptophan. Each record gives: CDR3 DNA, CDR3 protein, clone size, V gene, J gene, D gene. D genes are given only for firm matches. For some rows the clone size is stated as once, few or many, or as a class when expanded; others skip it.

CDR3 DNA: TGCGCCAGCAGCGGGTCTCCGAACACTGAAGCTTTCTTT; CDR3 protein: CASSGSPNTEAFF; clone size: .; V gene: TRBV5-1; J gene: TRBJ1-1; D gene: .
CDR3 DNA: TGTGCCAGCAGCCGAGGGACAGAGCGAGGCTACACCTTC; CDR3 protein: CASSRGTERGYTF; clone size: .; V gene: TRBV7-9; J gene: TRBJ1-2; D gene: TRBD1
CDR3 DNA: TGTGCCAGCAGTCCCCCCGGGACAGGTTTTGCGCAGTTCTTC; CDR3 protein: CASSPPGTGFAQFF; clone size: .; V gene: TRBV6-2/TRBV6-3; J gene: TRBJ2-1; D gene: TRBD1
CDR3 DNA: TGTGCCAGCAGCTACGCGACTAGCGGGGGAACCACAGATACGCAGTATTTT; CDR3 protein: CASSYATSGGTTDTQYF; clone size: .; V gene: TRBV7-9; J gene: TRBJ2-3; D gene: TRBD2
CDR3 DNA: TGTGCCAGCAGTTTCGGAGGGGCCCCCAAAGAGACCCAGTACTTC; CDR3 protein: CASSFGGAPKETQYF; clone size: few; V gene: TRBV28; J gene: TRBJ2-5; D gene: .
CDR3 DNA: TGTGCCAGCAGAGACAGGATGGCCTCCTACAATGAGCAGTTCTTC; CDR3 protein: CASRDRMASYNEQFF; clone size: few; V gene: TRBV2; J gene: TRBJ2-1; D gene: .
CDR3 DNA: TGCAGTGCTAGGAATACCGGGACAGCGAATGCTTTCTTT; CDR3 protein: CSARNTGTANAFF; clone size: few; V gene: TRBV20-1; J gene: TRBJ1-1; D gene: TRBD1
CDR3 DNA: TGTGCCGGCGGAGAGCCCCAGCATTTT; CDR3 protein: CAGGEPQHF; clone size: .; V gene: TRBV6-6; J gene: TRBJ1-5; D gene: .
CDR3 DNA: TGTGCCAGCAGCCGTCATACAGGGGCCAGCTATGGCTACACCTTC; CDR3 protein: CASSRHTGASYGYTF; clone size: few; V gene: TRBV6-5; J gene: TRBJ1-2; D gene: TRBD1
CDR3 DNA: TGTGCCAGCAGCCTCCGAGGGACAGGGAAGACAGATACGCAGTATTTT; CDR3 protein: CASSLRGTGKTDTQYF; clone size: few; V gene: TRBV5-6; J gene: TRBJ2-3; D gene: TRBD1
CDR3 DNA: TGCAGCGTTGAAGATACAGCCTATGGCTACACCTTC; CDR3 protein: CSVEDTAYGYTF; clone size: .; V gene: TRBV29-1; J gene: TRBJ1-2; D gene: .
CDR3 DNA: TGTGCCAGCAGCCGCGACAGGGGTAAAAACATTCAGTACTTC; CDR3 protein: CASSRDRGKNIQYF; clone size: .; V gene: TRBV7-8; J gene: TRBJ2-4; D gene: TRBD1
CDR3 DNA: TGTGCCAGCAGCCAGGAGAGGACCGGGGAGCTGTTTTTT; CDR3 protein: CASSQERTGELFF; clone size: .; V gene: TRBV7-6; J gene: TRBJ2-2; D gene: .
CDR3 DNA: TGCGCCAGCAGGACTAGCGGGGGCGAAGAGCAGTACTTC; CDR3 protein: CASRTSGGEEQYF; clone size: .; V gene: TRBV5-1; J gene: TRBJ2-7; D gene: TRBD2
CDR3 DNA: TGTGCCAGCAGCTCTACTGGGACGCTGAACACTGAAGCTTTCTTT; CDR3 protein: CASSSTGTLNTEAFF; clone size: .; V gene: TRBV11-2; J gene: TRBJ1-1; D gene: .
CDR3 DNA: TGCGCCAGCAGCAAGGGGACAGGGACGATGGAGCAGTACTTC; CDR3 protein: CASSKGTGTMEQYF; clone size: few; V gene: TRBV5-1; J gene: TRBJ2-7; D gene: TRBD1
CDR3 DNA: TGTGCCAGCAGCTTCGGCAGGTTGAGCTACGAGCAGTACTTC; CDR3 protein: CASSFGRLSYEQYF; clone size: .; V gene: TRBV7-2; J gene: TRBJ2-7; D gene: .
CDR3 DNA: TGTGCCACCAGCAGGGGACAGGGGGCCTACAATGAGCAGTTCTTC; CDR3 protein: CATSRGQGAYNEQFF; clone size: .; V gene: TRBV15; J gene: TRBJ2-1; D gene: TRBD1
CDR3 DNA: TGTGCCAGCAGTTTGGTAGCGAAGACAGATACGCAGTATTTT; CDR3 protein: CASSLVAKTDTQYF; clone size: .; V gene: TRBV28; J gene: TRBJ2-3; D gene: .
CDR3 DNA: TGTGCCAGCAGCCGGGGGATGGCCGGGGAGCTGTTTTTT; CDR3 protein: CASSRGMAGELFF; clone size: few; V gene: TRBV7-2; J gene: TRBJ2-2; D gene: .
CDR3 DNA: TGTGCCAGCAGCTTTGTTGCAGCCGAGCAGTACTTC; CDR3 protein: CASSFVAAEQYF; clone size: .; V gene: TRBV7-2; J gene: TRBJ2-7; D gene: .
CDR3 DNA: TGTGCCAGCAGTTTCGGACAGGGGTCGAACATTCAGTACTTC; CDR3 protein: CASSFGQGSNIQYF; clone size: few; V gene: TRBV6-5; J gene: TRBJ2-4; D gene: TRBD1
CDR3 DNA: TGTGCCAGCAGCCGGGGACAGGCAGAAGCTTTCTTT; CDR3 protein: CASSRGQAEAFF; clone size: .; V gene: TRBV7-9; J gene: TRBJ1-1; D gene: TRBD1
CDR3 DNA: TGCGCCAGCAGCCAAGTGTTTGGGACGAGGGCAGATACGCAGTATTTT; CDR3 protein: CASSQVFGTRADTQYF; clone size: few; V gene: TRBV4-3; J gene: TRBJ2-3; D gene: .
CDR3 DNA: TGTGCCAGCAGCTTAGGGTTTCGGAAAGCCTCCTACGAGCAGTACTTC; CDR3 protein: CASSLGFRKASYEQYF; clone size: few; V gene: TRBV7-2; J gene: TRBJ2-7; D gene: .
CDR3 DNA: TGTGCCAGCTCACGCGGGACAGAGCTGAACACCGGGGAGCTGTTTTTT; CDR3 protein: CASSRGTELNTGELFF; clone size: .; V gene: TRBV18; J gene: TRBJ2-2; D gene: .
CDR3 DNA: TGCAGTGCTAGGGGACTAGCGGGCCCCTACAATGAGCAGTTCTTC; CDR3 protein: CSARGLAGPYNEQFF; clone size: few; V gene: TRBV20-1; J gene: TRBJ2-1; D gene: TRBD2
CDR3 DNA: TGTGCCAGCAGACTGACCTATGGTGGCTACACCTTC; CDR3 protein: CASRLTYGGYTF; clone size: .; V gene: TRBV5-8; J gene: TRBJ1-2; D gene: .
CDR3 DNA: TGCAGCGTCCGGACTAGCAGCGATGAGCAGTTCTTC; CDR3 protein: CSVRTSSDEQFF; clone size: .; V gene: TRBV29-1; J gene: TRBJ2-1; D gene: TRBD2
CDR3 DNA: TGTGCCAGCAGCCCCAACCATCTAGCGGGGGGTCTCTACGAGCAGTACTTC; CDR3 protein: CASSPNHLAGGLYEQYF; clone size: .; V gene: TRBV4-2; J gene: TRBJ2-7; D gene: TRBD2
CDR3 DNA: TGTGCCAGTAGACTAGCGGGGCTCACAGATACGCAGTATTTT; CDR3 protein: CASRLAGLTDTQYF; clone size: .; V gene: TRBV6-1; J gene: TRBJ2-3; D gene: TRBD2
CDR3 DNA: TGTGCCACCGGGACAGGGGGCAATGAGCAGTTCTTC; CDR3 protein: CATGTGGNEQFF; clone size: few; V gene: TRBV24-1; J gene: TRBJ2-1; D gene: TRBD1
CDR3 DNA: TGTGCCAGCAGAAAAGGGGGGTCAGGGGATTCACCCCTCCACTTT; CDR3 protein: CASRKGGSGDSPLHF; clone size: few; V gene: TRBV7-2; J gene: TRBJ1-6; D gene: .
CDR3 DNA: TGTGCCAGCAGTATCCACCCGAGTGCGGGTCCCCTCCACTTT; CDR3 protein: CASSIHPSAGPLHF; clone size: few; V gene: TRBV12-3/TRBV12-4; J gene: TRBJ1-6; D gene: .
CDR3 DNA: TGCAGTGCCTCAGGAATGGGCAGGGGAACAGATACGCAGTATTTT; CDR3 protein: CSASGMGRGTDTQYF; clone size: few; V gene: TRBV20-1; J gene: TRBJ2-3; D gene: .
CDR3 DNA: TGTGCCAGCAGTCGGACGGGGACAGGGAGAGAGACCCAGTACTTC; CDR3 protein: CASSRTGTGRETQYF; clone size: .; V gene: TRBV6-6; J gene: TRBJ2-5; D gene: TRBD1
CDR3 DNA: TGCGCCAGCAGCTCGGCGGCTAGCGGGGGGGCGGGGGTCACAGATACGCAGTATTTT; CDR3 protein: CASSSAASGGAGVTDTQYF; clone size: .; V gene: TRBV5-1; J gene: TRBJ2-3; D gene: TRBD2
CDR3 DNA: TGCAGTGCGAGGATGACAGGGACCAATTCACCCCTCCACTTT; CDR3 protein: CSARMTGTNSPLHF; clone size: many; V gene: TRBV20-1; J gene: TRBJ1-6; D gene: TRBD1
CDR3 DNA: TGCGCCAGCAGCCCCGGGACACTGGGGGTGGGTGAGCAGTTCTTC; CDR3 protein: CASSPGTLGVGEQFF; clone size: few; V gene: TRBV5-1; J gene: TRBJ2-1; D gene: .
CDR3 DNA: TGTGCCAGCACCGAAAGCAGGGGGGAGACCCAGTACTTC; CDR3 protein: CASTESRGETQYF; clone size: few; V gene: TRBV7-9; J gene: TRBJ2-5; D gene: TRBD1
CDR3 DNA: TGTGCCACCAGCAGAGATTCGTGGTACCATGGCTACACCTTC; CDR3 protein: CATSRDSWYHGYTF; clone size: .; V gene: TRBV15; J gene: TRBJ1-2; D gene: .
CDR3 DNA: TGCAGCGAATGGGACAGGGACGGTGGCTACACCTTC; CDR3 protein: CSEWDRDGGYTF; clone size: many; V gene: TRBV29-1; J gene: TRBJ1-2; D gene: TRBD1
CDR3 DNA: TGTGCCAGCAATCCCTCCGGGACTTTTACTAGCACAGATACGCAGTATTTT; CDR3 protein: CASNPSGTFTSTDTQYF; clone size: few; V gene: TRBV6-5; J gene: TRBJ2-3; D gene: .
CDR3 DNA: TGTGCCAGCAGCACTGAGGGACGGGCGCTTTTGTGGACCCAGTACTTC; CDR3 protein: CASSTEGRALLWTQYF; clone size: once; V gene: TRBV5-6; J gene: TRBJ2-5; D gene: .
CDR3 DNA: TGTGCCAGCAGTTCGACAGGGGGTAGTCAGCCCCAGCATTTT; CDR3 protein: CASSSTGGSQPQHF; clone size: few; V gene: TRBV12-3/TRBV12-4; J gene: TRBJ1-5; D gene: TRBD1
CDR3 DNA: TGTGCCAGCAATAACCAGTATGGCTACACCTTC; CDR3 protein: CASNNQYGYTF; clone size: .; V gene: TRBV12-3/TRBV12-4; J gene: TRBJ1-2; D gene: .
CDR3 DNA: TGTGCCAGCTCACCCGGGGTCAATGAGCAGTTCTTC; CDR3 protein: CASSPGVNEQFF; clone size: many; V gene: TRBV18; J gene: TRBJ2-1; D gene: .
CDR3 DNA: TGTGCCAGCAGTTCATACCAGGGCTATGGCTACACCTTC; CDR3 protein: CASSSYQGYGYTF; clone size: .; V gene: TRBV6-5; J gene: TRBJ1-2; D gene: .
CDR3 DNA: TGTGCCAGCAGCTTGGGCCTCACGGGGGCGTTGATTGAGACCCAGTACTTC; CDR3 protein: CASSLGLTGALIETQYF; clone size: few; V gene: TRBV5-4; J gene: TRBJ2-5; D gene: .
CDR3 DNA: TGTGCCAGCAGCGCCCGGCGTGGAGTGCGCGAGCAGTACTTC; CDR3 protein: CASSARRGVREQYF; clone size: few; V gene: TRBV14; J gene: TRBJ2-7; D gene: .
CDR3 DNA: TGTGCCAGCAGCGACGGACAGGGGGGTAACACTGAAGCTTTCTTT; CDR3 protein: CASSDGQGGNTEAFF; clone size: few; V gene: TRBV9; J gene: TRBJ1-1; D gene: TRBD1
CDR3 DNA: TGTGCCAGCAGCTTAGTAGGGGGGTGGCAAGAGACCCAGTACTTC; CDR3 protein: CASSLVGGWQETQYF; clone size: few; V gene: TRBV11-2; J gene: TRBJ2-5; D gene: .
CDR3 DNA: TGTGCCAGCACCGACAGGGGGTACGAGCAGTACTTC; CDR3 protein: CASTDRGYEQYF; clone size: few; V gene: TRBV5-6; J gene: TRBJ2-7; D gene: TRBD1
CDR3 DNA: TGTGCCAGCAGTGAAGGCGGTAAGGAGACCTACGAGCAGTACTTC; CDR3 protein: CASSEGGKETYEQYF; clone size: .; V gene: TRBV6-1; J gene: TRBJ2-7; D gene: .